This T cell receptor (beta chain) was observed in a study of CD8 T cells in Susac syndrome. Trimming removed 6 bases at V and 5 bases at J, with 17 bases between. The CDR3 loop spans 13 amino acids. Germline V gene lookup returns CDR1 SQVTM and CDR2 ANQGSEA. A quantity of about 0.5 to 1 ug RNA underwent reverse transcription using random hexamers. TCRdb re-derived calls from the immunoSEQ multiplex PCR reads in MiXCR, one entry per CDR3 protein. This sample has about 140,000 distinct CDR3 sequences, with 85% to 95% found just once. The receptor was derived from a human donor with multiple sclerosis. What was sequenced was CD4+ T cells from PBMCs. The V call is TRBV29-1, the J call TRBJ2-7, with D tentatively TRBD1 (6 bases). As DNA, the CDR3 is TGCAGCGTCCTTTTTGACAGGCCACACGAGCAGTACTTC. Its protein is CSVLFDRPHEQYF.